One and the same sample provided the 7 T cell receptor beta chains below, sequenced in a study of blood T cell repertoires in COVID-19. This table comes from immunoSEQ multiplex PCR, and its TCRdb copy is limited to in-frame clones, with some not included. The sample has approximately 190,000 clones, roughly 87% seen once. Input material: peripheral blood. The origin of the receptors is a woman aged 40 to 49 with acute or convalescent COVID-19.

This chain uses TRBV12-3 or TRBV12-4 with TRBJ2-3; no reliable D call. Trimming stripped 0 bases from V and 2 bases from J, with 3 bases between. The CDR3 spans 13 residues. The CDR3 DNA is TGTGCCAGCAGTTTAGCCATCACAGATACGCAGTATTTT. Translation gives CASSLAITDTQYF.

The chain combines TRBV24-1 with TRBJ2-1; D not resolved. Germline lookup yields CDR1 KGHDR and CDR2 SFDVKD. Deletions cut 2 bases from V and 10 bases from J, with 11 bases between. This CDR3 spans 13 amino acids. CDR3 region: CATSDSWRTEQFF. CDR3 sequence (DNA): TGTGCCACCAGTGATTCCTGGAGAACCGAGCAGTTCTTC.

The chain is built from TRBV5-6 and TRBJ2-1; D call uncertain. The V gene's germline CDR1 is SGHDT and CDR2 YYEEEE. The CDR3 is 14 amino acids. The V gene lost 4 bases and the J gene lost 5 bases, with 13 bases spanning the gap. Written as DNA, the CDR3 is TGTGCCAGCAGCGTGGCTATCCAAGACAATGAGCAGTTCTTC. Translated, it gives CASSVAIQDNEQFF.

The chain couples TRBV18 to TRBJ2-2, with D possibly being TRBD2 (6 bases). V lost 6 bases and J lost 3, with 20 bases in between. Germline assignment: CDR1 KGHSH and CDR2 LQKENI. The CDR3 length is 17 residues. As DNA, the CDR3 is TGTGCCAGCTCGTTCCGCTCCAGGGCGGGGTACACCGGGGAGCTGTTTTTT. It translates to CASSFRSRAGYTGELFF.

The V gene is TRBV12-3 or TRBV12-4, the J gene TRBJ2-3; TRBD2 is a possible D gene (5 bases). The V and J ends lost 5 bases and 4 bases respectively, with 10 bases between them. This CDR3 region has 13 residues. The CDR3 DNA is TGTGCCAGCAGTATTAGCGACGCAGATACGCAGTATTTT. The encoded protein is CASSISDADTQYF.

The genes are TRBV28 and TRBJ2-6; maybe TRBD1 (5 bases). The CDR3 consists of 16 residues. Germline assignment: CDR1 MDHEN and CDR2 SYDVKM. Trimming removed 4 bases at V and 4 bases at J, with 14 bases between. CDR3 DNA sequence: TGTGCCAGCAGTTCAGTACAGGCCCTCGGGGCCAACGTCCTGACTTTC. Its protein product is CASSSVQALGANVLTF.

The CDR3, as DNA: TGTGCCAGCAGCTTAGACAGGGGATGGTGGCCCCTCCACTTT. Its translation: CASSLDRGWWPLHF. This chain joins TRBV11-2 and TRBJ1-6; D is perhaps TRBD1 (6 bases). V was trimmed by 0 bases and J by 13 bases, leaving 13 bases between them. The germline V gene encodes CDR1 SGHAT and CDR2 FQNNGV. The CDR3 spans 14 residues.